This TCR beta chain is from a study of long-term antiretroviral therapy in people with HIV. Across the study: Earliest sampling preceded the 2015 immediate-ART recommendation by about a decade. Findings of the study overall: In the period from the mid-2000s to the late 2010s, blood was collected, possibly under older ART regimens.

Clinicians in the United States treated all participants with HIV. Each specimen consisted of about 0.85-10 million cryopreserved PBMC prior to extraction of DNA. This clone has only a few counts. Its antigen is as yet unknown. The CDR3 loop spans 14 amino acids. The V end lost 2 bases, the J end lost 0 bases, and 5 bases lay between the germline ends. Germline V gene sequence: CDR1 KGHSH, CDR2 LQKENI. This was the immunoSEQ v3.0 assay at survey level. Produced via immunoSEQ multiplex PCR; TCRdb's table is partial and in-frame only. The sample contains about 21,000 clones, more than 70% of which appear only once.

The receptor was isolated from a man in his 60s with HIV. The source was unsorted PBMCs, collected 2.3 years after starting antiretroviral therapy. V is TRBV18 and J is TRBJ1-3, with unresolved D. The CDR3 nucleotides read TGTGCCAGCTCACCAGACCTCTCTGGAAACACCATATATTTT. The encoded protein is CASSPDLSGNTIYF.